Below, one TCR beta chain is given with its context. Its binding antigen is unknown. No much larger clonotype is one base removed from it; base qualities were not supplied. The record originates from a study of cytomegalovirus exposure and HLA in healthy donors (dated by TCRdb to about 2017). Notes on the research overall: According to an earlier analysis of 550 to 700 of the donors, roughly 180 million T cells yielded roughly 110 million unique TCR beta sequences and roughly 280 Gb of sequence data. To predict cytomegalovirus infection status, the study combined high-throughput TCR immunosequencing, statistical association of individual TCRs with disease status, and machine learning. Both class I and class II loci were covered by HLA typing, at four-digit resolution. Because of strong linkage in the cohort, four or five DR-DQ haplotypes were treated as single units for association and clustering. The study aimed to test whether signatures of past pathogen exposure could be identified by cataloging public T cell receptors. In an earlier analysis of roughly 540 of the donors, high-throughput TCR beta sequencing was used to judge whether each TCR beta V gene segment behaved as functional or pseudogenic. Along with the roughly 710-subject first cohort, a separate validation cohort of around 110 different subjects was used. In a later analysis, previously published TCR beta repertoires from about 670 donors were re-analyzed and high-resolution HLA genotyping was added so that TCR occurrence patterns could be studied. On average, approximately 250,000 unique TCR beta nucleotide sequences were sequenced per donor among fewer than 500 genotyped donors of the cohort, with approximately 18% of those sequences being non-productive. Alongside the repertoire data, information on donor age, sex, ethnicity and CMV serostatus was compiled. Every repertoire in the discovery cohort had been generated on one and the same sequencing platform. An early release covering 500 to 750 HLA-typed donors comprised roughly 300 gigabases of sequencing data and approximately 80 million unique TCR sequences. The study profiled the T cell repertoires of 500 to 800 subjects by immunosequencing and related them to cytomegalovirus serostatus. A later genetic analysis took genome-wide SNP genotypes for about 65% of the 666 donors and used that subset as a discovery cohort. Typing coverage varied by locus: about 629-630 donors for A, B, C, DRB1 and DQB1; under 550 for DQA1; over 600 for DPA1; under 490 for DPB1. The later analysis used no new phenotypic data to find candidate immune exposures, relying instead on TCR beta sequences and their occurrence across donors. The genetic ancestry cluster associated with self-reported Caucasian donors included 81% of the roughly 380 genotyped donors.

General findings and caveats noted by the study authors: The authors suggested that the approach could potentially be extended to other disease states and immunological phenotypes. Compared with the approximately 720-donor mean, donors in an Asian-associated ancestry cluster had fewer N-insertions in productive TCRs, according to a later genetic analysis. Specific HLA alleles were associated with about 17,000 TCR beta sequences at a false discovery rate of 0.05 in a later analysis. Several of the top co-occurrence clusters appeared to be linked to parvovirus B19, influenza, CMV and Epstein-Barr virus, according to a later analysis. Across donors, most TCR sequences were observed very rarely, whereas some public TCRs were present in many individuals. Assigning TCR associations to individual alleles was difficult when HLA alleles, especially DR and DQ, strongly co-occurred. The study gave a list of under 200 TCR beta chains associated with cytomegalovirus. A few of the identified cytomegalovirus-associated TCR beta chains were confirmed in vitro to be specific for cytomegalovirus antigens. For the cohort, immune exposure information was limited to CMV serostatus. In an earlier analysis of some 500 of the donors, most TCR beta V segments appeared in productive rearrangements about 87% or about 30% of the time, broadly matching IMGT annotations. Correlated functional status among segregating V segments might be attributable to linkage disequilibrium, but an unknown experimental factor could not be ruled out. The classifier was reported to diagnose cytomegalovirus status with high specificity and sensitivity in both the original cohort and the validation cohort. In a later analysis, HLA-associated TCR beta chains showed more clonal expansion and lower generation probabilities than non-associated chains that were equally common. Sequencing depth was assumed to be roughly uniform across donors in the presence/absence analyses, though that assumption may not hold. HLA typing was unavailable for some donors at each locus, so association tests used only the typed subset. In a later genetic analysis, a missense DCLRE1C variant was associated with V-gene and J-gene trimming of TCR beta chains, and the association was replicated in an independent cohort. According to a later analysis, TCR association rates differed among HLA loci, with DRB1 alleles showing the most associated TCRs and HLA-C alleles showing the fewest. The earlier analysis of about 600 of the donors excluded 15 to 20 rarely observed V segments, including chromosome 9 orphons, because counts were too low. Most CMV-associated TCR beta chains appeared to be HLA-restricted in a later analysis, and the HLA associations seemed to be driven largely by CMV exposure. The 87-base-pair reads could not distinguish some IMGT-functional V segments, including TRBV6-2 and TRBV6-3, so those segments were excluded. A further reported finding was that TCR beta sequences accurately predicted the HLA-A and HLA-B alleles for most subjects in the first cohort. Only TCR beta chains were sequenced in this cohort, and the absence of alpha or paired-chain data limited detectable features. The sequencing pipeline was judged likely to have produced a cluster of highly shared sequence variants as a technical artifact.

After removal of 4 bases from V and 1 base from J, the junction retains 7 bases not matched to a gene. CDR1 SGHTA and CDR2 FQGNSA are derived from the germline V gene. CDR3 length: 16 amino acids, cysteine to phenylalanine. Just the 48-base CDR3 DNA is kept, in frame starting at base 1. The cohort was made up of under 800 healthy bone marrow donors. All cohort members were sampled while nominally healthy, although unrecorded immune exposures were likely present. The donor tested CMV seronegative, placing the donor among the 352 seronegative members of the cohort. A peripheral blood sample was collected from each donor, and TCR beta sequencing was performed on peripheral blood mononuclear cells. The Qiagen DNeasy Blood Extraction Kit was used to extract genomic DNA from the blood cell samples. Libraries were prepared through the immunoSEQ multiplex PCR assay. The multiplex PCR relied on a mix of 60 forward primers for TCR Vbeta segments and 13 reverse primers for TCR Jbeta segments. A multiplex PCR assay on genomic DNA amplified the CDR3 region of rearranged TCR beta genes. The amplified TCR beta libraries were sequenced on the Illumina HiSeq System as 87-base-pair reads. The study's own analysis went as follows. A later analysis tallied roughly 78 million unique TCR beta chains across the 640 or so repertoires, and roughly 11 million of those chains were shared by two or more donors. A nearest-neighbor algorithm error-corrected the raw reads and collapsed the reads into unique sequences, merging closely related sequences to remove PCR and sequencing errors. To assign V, D and J gene segments, CDR3 sequences were aligned to IMGT reference sequences. Each retained sequence needed at least a six-nucleotide match to both a V gene segment and a J gene segment. A rearrangement was called productive if the CDR3 had no stop codons and remained in frame with V and J, and every other rearrangement was called non-productive. Following IMGT convention, CDR3 was defined as the stretch from the second conserved V-encoded cysteine up to the conserved J-encoded phenylalanine. In an earlier analysis of more than 550 of the donors, sequences lacking an unambiguous match to a single V gene segment were excluded. In an earlier analysis of almost 600 of the donors, a V segment was called functional when productive rearrangements were above 56.7%, and segregating when the standard deviation between donors exceeded 5%. To diagnose cytomegalovirus status from the catalog of TCR beta chain sequences, a statistical classification framework was built. V and J gene assignment, in a later analysis, came from comparing TCR nucleotide sequences with IMGT/GENE-DB human TR gene sequences. A later analysis assigned CDR3 sequences and most-parsimonious VDJ recombination scenarios with the TCRdist pipeline. In a later analysis, each TCR beta chain was defined by its CDR3 amino acid sequence together with its V-gene family, and reads lacking a unique V-gene family were excluded. A later analysis removed several hundred highly shared, low-generation-probability nucleotide sequences to deal with suspected cross-contamination and a sequencing artifact. In a later analysis, a clonal expansion index for each public chain was calculated from normalized within-repertoire ranks of inferred template counts. A later analysis computed generation probabilities with a VDJ recombination model fitted to out-of-frame rearrangements, and checked the results against IGoR. In a later analysis, hypergeometric tests were used to score TCR-TCR, TCR-HLA and TCR-CMV co-occurrence, with a repertoire-size bias correction applied to TCR pairs. False discovery rates were estimated in a later analysis by permuting HLA or CMV assignments 20 times. A later analysis grouped co-occurring TCRs with DBSCAN, adding TCRdist sequence similarity when clustering within HLA-allele-positive subsets. Co-occurrence clustering excluded repertoires with fewer than 30,000 or more than 120,000 public chains, plus five with anomalous nucleotide sharing. This is the immuneACCESS table as TCRdb keeps it, with only in-frame sequences that have V and J called. A part of the clones is gone; compared with another copy, unresolved V genes explain less than half, and the rest is unexplained. V, J and clone size derive from that table, while D and trimming were established from the DNA sequence. Recorded for this sample are about 160,000 clones; roughly 84% of them occurred a single time. Together, the top ten hold around 0.93% of the sample.

The TCR sequence derives from a man in his thirties or forties in good health and CMV-seronegative. Source material: PBMCs. The rearrangement combines TRBV7-2 with TRBJ1-1; 9 bases in between match TRBD1. The DNA sequence is TGTGCCAGCAGCTGGGGGGGACAGGGACCGAACACTGAAGCTTTCTTT. It encodes CASSWGGQGPNTEAFF. Outside the CDR3, residues come from the reference TRBV7-2 and TRBJ1-1 proteins, so the full variable domain is: GAGVSQSPSNKVTEKGKDVELRCDPISGHTALYWYRQSLGQGLEFLIYFQGNSAPDKSGLPSDRFSAERTGGSVSTLTIQRTQQEDSAVYLCASSWGGQGPNTEAFFGQGTRLTVV.